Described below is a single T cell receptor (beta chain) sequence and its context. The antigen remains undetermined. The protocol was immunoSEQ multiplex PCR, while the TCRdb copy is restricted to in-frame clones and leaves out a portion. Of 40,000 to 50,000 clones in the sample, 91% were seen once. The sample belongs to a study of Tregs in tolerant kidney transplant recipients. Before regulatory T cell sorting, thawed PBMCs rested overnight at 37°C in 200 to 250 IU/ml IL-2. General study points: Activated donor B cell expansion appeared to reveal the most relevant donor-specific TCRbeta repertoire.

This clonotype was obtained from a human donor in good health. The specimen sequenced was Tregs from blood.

CDR3 bases: TGTGCCAGCAGTTTATGGGGAGCCGGGGCGGGAGGGACCCAGTACTTC. It encodes CASSLWGAGAGGTQYF. The genes are TRBV28 and TRBJ2-5; 8 bases are shared with TRBD2. The CDR3 extends over 16 amino acids. CDR1 and CDR2 (germline): MDHEN, SYDVKM. Trimming at V came to 0 bases and at J to 7 bases, leaving 10 bases not matched to a gene.